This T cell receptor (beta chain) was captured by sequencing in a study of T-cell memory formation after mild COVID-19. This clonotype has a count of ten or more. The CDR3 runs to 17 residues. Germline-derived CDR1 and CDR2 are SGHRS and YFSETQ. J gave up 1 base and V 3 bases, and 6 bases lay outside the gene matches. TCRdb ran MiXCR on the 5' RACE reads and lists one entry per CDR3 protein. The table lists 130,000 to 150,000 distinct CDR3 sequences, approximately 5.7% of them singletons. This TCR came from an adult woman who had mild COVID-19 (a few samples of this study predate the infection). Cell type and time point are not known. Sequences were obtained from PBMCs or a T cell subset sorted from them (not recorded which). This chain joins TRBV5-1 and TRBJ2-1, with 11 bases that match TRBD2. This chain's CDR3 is CASSSLTSGVSYNEQFF. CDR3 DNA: TGCGCCAGCAGCTCACTGACTAGCGGGGTATCCTACAATGAGCAGTTCTTC.